These 11 T cell receptor beta chains came from one sample sequenced in a study of a mutant IDH1 vaccine in newly diagnosed glioma. Time point in this sample: week 35, safety follow-up. Each dose of the vaccine consisted of 300 ug of mutant IDH1 20-mer peptide, with topical imiquimod. These receptors lack a known antigen. TCRdb keeps only in-frame clones here, not all; method: immunoSEQ multiplex PCR. Altogether more than 25,000 clones are present, over 70% being singletons, with the ten largest covering about a tenth. Sequences were derived from PBMCs, sampled from a glioma patient whose treatment included an IDH1 peptide vaccine. Every receptor here comes from a young woman with glioma. Some clones in this sample may be carry-over from other donors' samples.

CDR3 nucleotide sequence: TGTGCCTGGAGTCCCCAATTAGGGACAGGGCCTACCTACGAGCAGTACTTC. Translating it yields CAWSPQLGTGPTYEQYF. The V call is TRBV30, the J call TRBJ2-7, with 9 nucleotides matching TRBD1. CDR1 is GTSNPN and CDR2 is SVGIG in the germline V gene (reference sequence). This CDR3 comprises 17 residues. J was trimmed by 2 bases and V by 2 bases; bases with no gene match: 13. The full variable domain, completed using reference TRBV30 and TRBJ2-7, is SQTIHQWPATLVQPVGSPLSLECTVEGTSNPNLYWYRQAAGRGLQLLFYSVGIGQISSEVPQNLSASRPQDRQFILSSKKLLLSDSGFYLCAWSPQLGTGPTYEQYFGPGTRLTVT.

This clone was picked up one time. The chain joins TRBV4-2 to TRBJ2-7; 10 bases match TRBD2. The J segment lost 6 bases and the V segment lost 0 bases, leaving 11 bases of the junction unmatched. The CDR3 sequence is 17 residues long. Germline CDR1 is LGHNA and CDR2 is YNFKEQ. Here the CDR3 reads CASSQESASGRSGEQYF. The CDR3 region has the DNA TGTGCCAGCAGCCAAGAATCGGCTAGCGGGAGATCCGGCGAGCAGTACTTC.

The gene calls are TRBV7-9 and TRBJ2-2, with 11 bases matching TRBD2. This CDR3 comprises 18 residues. After removal of 1 base from V and 5 bases from J, the junction contained 9 bases not matched to a gene. Germline CDR1 SEHNR, CDR2 FQNEAQ (reference sequence). For the CDR3, the DNA is TGTGCCAGCAGCTTAGTCCAACTTAGCGGGAGGGGAACCGGGGAGCTGTTTTTT. It codes for CASSLVQLSGRGTGELFF.

V and J are TRBV6-6 and TRBJ1-1, with D perhaps matching TRBD1 (5 bases). CDR1 is MNHNY, CDR2 SVGAGI, per germline (reference sequence). The CDR3 is 15 amino acids. V was clipped by 8 bases and J by 6 bases, with 22 bases between them. The CDR3 nucleotides read TGTGCCAGCCTTGGACAAGTCGGGGAGGGATCTGAAGCTTTCTTT. Translating it yields CASLGQVGEGSEAFF.

V gene TRBV6-1 combines with J gene TRBJ2-7; TRBD2 aligns across 12 bases. The V segment lost 6 bases and the J segment 7 bases; nucleotides outside the gene matches: 10. Germline V CDR1 and CDR2: MNHNS, SASEGT. This CDR3 region has 15 residues. This CDR3 is CASRLTTSGSKEQYF. CDR3 sequence (DNA): TGTGCCAGCAGGCTGACGACTAGCGGGAGTAAGGAGCAGTACTTC.

This sequence joins TRBV18 and TRBJ2-1, with D perhaps TRBD2 (6 bases). CDR1 is KGHSH and CDR2 is LQKENI in the germline V gene. CDR3 length: 15 amino acids. The ends were cut back, 1 base at V and 0 bases at J, with 7 bases in the middle. The chain's CDR3 is CASSPRRDSYNEQFF. CDR3 nucleotides: TGTGCCAGCTCACCACGGCGGGACTCCTACAATGAGCAGTTCTTC.

The V call is TRBV29-1, the J call TRBJ2-5, with a weak D call TRBD2 (5 bases). The CDR3 length is 13 residues. Between the trimmed V and J ends, which lost 3 bases and 4 bases, there was a span of 12 bases. Germline-derived CDR1 and CDR2 are SQVTM and ANQGSEA. The CDR3 nucleotides read TGCAGCGTTGAGCCTAGCTTAACAGAGACCCAGTACTTC. Translation gives CSVEPSLTETQYF.

The chain recombines TRBV30 with TRBJ2-5, with 7 bases identical to TRBD1. The junction had 6 bases not matched to a gene; V was cut back by 3 bases and J by 5 bases. Germline V gives CDR1 GTSNPN, CDR2 SVGIG (reference sequence). The CDR3 extends over 13 amino acids. This chain's CDR3 is CAWSGTGAETQYF. As DNA, the CDR3 is TGTGCCTGGAGCGGCACAGGGGCTGAGACCCAGTACTTC.

CDR3 amino acids: CASSIGGGSTEAFF. The CDR3 nucleotides are TGTGCCAGTAGTATAGGGGGGGGGAGTACTGAAGCTTTCTTT. V usage is TRBV19 and J usage is TRBJ1-1, with D possibly TRBD1 on 5 matching bases. This CDR3 has 14 amino acids. Germline CDR1 and CDR2: LNHDA and SQIVND (reference sequence). Between the trimmed V and J ends, which lost 1 base and 5 bases, there was a span of 11 bases.

This chain connects TRBV5-6 to TRBJ1-1, with no clear D. CDR3 length equals 13 residues. The germline CDR1 and CDR2 sequences are SGHDT and YYEEEE. Trimming shortened V by 3 bases and J by 1 base, and 7 bases separated the two germline ends. CDR3 region: CASSSLANTEAFF. As DNA, the CDR3 is TGTGCCAGCAGCTCCCTGGCGAACACTGAAGCTTTCTTT.

The CDR3 bases are TGCAGCGTGGAGGGGGTGTCCAGCGGGAGGGATCCCTACAATGAGCAGTTCTTC. It encodes CSVEGVSSGRDPYNEQFF. The chain employs TRBV29-1 and TRBJ2-1, with 10 bases matching TRBD2. The ends lost 6 bases at V and 2 bases at J; junction bases unmatched: 16. Looked up from germline, CDR1 is SQVTM and CDR2 is ANQGSEA. The CDR3 runs 18 residues.